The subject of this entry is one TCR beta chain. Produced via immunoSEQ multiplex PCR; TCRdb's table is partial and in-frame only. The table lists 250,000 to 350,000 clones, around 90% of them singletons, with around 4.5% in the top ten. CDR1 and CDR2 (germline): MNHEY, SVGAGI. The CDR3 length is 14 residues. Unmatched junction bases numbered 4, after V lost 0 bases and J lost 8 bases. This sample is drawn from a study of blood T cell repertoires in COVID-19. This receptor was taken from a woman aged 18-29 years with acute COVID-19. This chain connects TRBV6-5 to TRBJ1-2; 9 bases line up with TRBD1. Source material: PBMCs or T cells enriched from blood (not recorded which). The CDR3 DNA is TGTGCCAGCAGTTACTCGGGACAGGGAGGCGGCTACACCTTC. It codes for CASSYSGQGGGYTF.